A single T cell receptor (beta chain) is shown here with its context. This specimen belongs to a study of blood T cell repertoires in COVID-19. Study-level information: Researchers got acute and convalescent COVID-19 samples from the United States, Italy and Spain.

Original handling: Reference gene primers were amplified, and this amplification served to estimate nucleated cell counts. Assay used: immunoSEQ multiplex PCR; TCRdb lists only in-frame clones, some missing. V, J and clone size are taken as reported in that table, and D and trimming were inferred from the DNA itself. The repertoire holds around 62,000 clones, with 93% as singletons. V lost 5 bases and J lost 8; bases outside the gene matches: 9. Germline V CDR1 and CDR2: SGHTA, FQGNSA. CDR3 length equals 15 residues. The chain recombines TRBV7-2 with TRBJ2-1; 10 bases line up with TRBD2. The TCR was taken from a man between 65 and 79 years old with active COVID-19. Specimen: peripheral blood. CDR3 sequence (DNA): TGTGCCAGCAGCGTGAGCGGGGGGGCTGTCTATGAGCAGTTCTTC. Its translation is CASSVSGGAVYEQFF.